Listed below are T cell receptor beta chains from one sample, sequenced in a study of regulatory T cells in long-lasting Graves disease. One entry per CDR3 protein, called by TCRdb with MiXCR from the multiplex PCR reads. The sample includes roughly 490,000 distinct CDR3 sequences, approximately 23% seen only once; the top ten take less than 15%. Sequences were derived from peripheral blood mononuclear cells (PBMCs), sampled when the disease was refractory, from a patient treated with antithyroid drugs. These TCRs come from a female donor with Graves disease. The CDR3 runs from the conserved cysteine through the conserved F or W. A D gene is named only where the DNA matches it firmly. Not every row has a clone size; where given, it reads once, few, many or a size class.

j_call | v_call | clone_size | d_call | cdr3_aa | cdr3_nt
TRBJ2-7 | TRBV7-7 | - | TRBD1 | CASSPQGADGAKQYF | TGTGCTAGCAGTCCGCAGGGGGCCGATGGAGCGAAGCAGTACTTC
TRBJ1-4 | TRBV25-1 | many | - | CASSPLTVPTNEKLFF | TGTGCCAGCTCACCCCTCACGGTGCCAACTAATGAAAAACTGTTTTTT
TRBJ2-1 | TRBV28 | many | TRBD2 | CASSLLQTGGSRFF | TGTGCCAGCAGTTTACTCCAAACCGGCGGGAGTAGGTTCTTC
TRBJ1-2 | TRBV4-1 | - | - | CASSHWGVGRTANYGYTF | TGCGCCAGCAGCCATTGGGGGGTCGGCAGGACAGCTAACTATGGCTACACCTTC
TRBJ2-7 | TRBV24-1 | - | TRBD1 | CATSDLSSRTGLEYEQYF | TGTGCCACCAGTGATTTGTCGTCCAGGACAGGGTTGGAATACGAGCAGTACTTC
TRBJ2-7 | TRBV20-1 | few | - | CSARTGKGGHYEQYF | TGCAGTGCTCGGACAGGCAAGGGGGGACACTACGAGCAGTACTTC
TRBJ1-1 | TRBV10-1 | many | - | CASSEPNTEAFF | TGCGCCAGCAGTGAACCTAACACTGAAGCTTTCTTT
TRBJ2-1 | TRBV2 | many | TRBD2 | CARGLAGNEQFF | TGTGCCAGAGGACTAGCGGGGAATGAGCAGTTCTTC
TRBJ1-2 | TRBV7-4 | - | TRBD1 | CTSSPRDRPYGYTF | TGTACCAGCAGCCCCCGGGACAGGCCCTATGGCTACACCTTC
TRBJ1-2 | TRBV6-2/TRBV6-3 | many | - | CASSYEEGYGYTF | TGTGCCAGCAGTTACGAAGAGGGTTATGGCTACACCTTC
TRBJ1-5 | TRBV6-1 | - | TRBD1 | CASSPRDRGGNQPQHF | TGTGCCAGCAGTCCCCGGGACAGGGGAGGCAATCAGCCCCAGCATTTT
TRBJ2-5 | TRBV7-3 | few | - | CASSMRTGYQETQYF | TGTGCCAGCAGCATGAGGACTGGGTACCAAGAGACCCAGTACTTC
TRBJ2-7 | TRBV7-8 | - | - | CASSLRVAYEQYF | TGTGCCAGCAGCTTGAGGGTGGCCTACGAGCAGTACTTC
TRBJ2-7 | TRBV12-3/TRBV12-4 | many | TRBD1 | CASTLNRGRYEQYF | TGTGCCAGCACCCTGAACAGGGGCCGGTACGAGCAGTACTTC
TRBJ1-5 | TRBV12-5 | - | - | CASAIQGSNQPQHF | TGTGCTAGTGCCATACAGGGAAGCAATCAGCCCCAGCATTTT
TRBJ1-2 | TRBV28 | many | - | CASAGASYGYTF | TGTGCCAGCGCAGGGGCGAGCTATGGCTACACCTTC
TRBJ2-7 | TRBV19 | few | - | CASSMAGDSYEQYF | TGTGCCAGTAGTATGGCCGGGGACTCCTACGAGCAGTACTTC
TRBJ1-2 | TRBV6-1 | many | TRBD1 | CASSETGGKGYTF | TGTGCCAGCAGTGAGACAGGGGGGAAAGGCTACACCTTC
TRBJ2-1 | TRBV28 | - | - | CASSLRLSVGYEQFF | TGTGCCAGCAGTTTGCGCCTTTCCGTGGGGTACGAGCAGTTCTTC
TRBJ1-2 | TRBV28 | many | - | CASNPRQEGYTF | TGTGCCAGCAACCCGCGGCAGGAGGGCTACACCTTC
TRBJ2-7 | TRBV10-3 | - | - | CAISEGVLGEQYF | TGTGCCATCAGTGAAGGGGTCCTGGGGGAGCAGTACTTC
TRBJ2-7 | TRBV6-1 | - | - | CASSLFSGAYEQYF | TGTGCCAGCAGCCTCTTCTCTGGGGCCTACGAGCAGTACTTC
TRBJ1-1 | TRBV2 | many | - | CASSFSPSYTEAFF | TGTGCCAGCAGTTTCAGCCCAAGCTACACTGAAGCTTTCTTT
TRBJ1-5 | TRBV10-3 | - | TRBD1 | CAISEYDGTDSNQPQHF | TGTGCCATCAGTGAGTATGATGGGACAGATAGCAATCAGCCCCAGCATTTT
TRBJ2-2 | TRBV6-4 | many | - | CASSDSGSPRVTGELFF | TGTGCCAGCAGTGACTCTGGGTCGCCTCGAGTCACCGGGGAGCTGTTTTTT
TRBJ1-2 | TRBV2 | many | TRBD1 | CASSVGQGGVGYTF | TGTGCCAGCAGTGTGGGACAGGGAGGGGTCGGCTACACCTTC
TRBJ2-7 | TRBV10-3 | many | - | CAIGNGGREEQYF | TGTGCCATAGGAAACGGGGGGCGCGAAGAGCAGTACTTC
TRBJ2-7 | TRBV11-2 | - | - | CACSLETRAEQYF | TGTGCCTGCAGCTTAGAGACTAGGGCCGAGCAGTACTTC
TRBJ1-2 | TRBV9 | - | - | CASSPQDSGSNYGYTF | TGTGCCAGCAGCCCCCAAGACAGCGGCTCTAACTATGGCTACACCTTC
TRBJ1-1 | TRBV7-2 | few | - | CASSLRSATEAFF | TGTGCCAGCAGCTTAAGATCGGCCACTGAAGCTTTCTTT
TRBJ1-6 | TRBV3-1 | few | - | CASSQGRRGESPLHF | TGTGCCAGCAGCCAAGGTAGGAGGGGAGAATCACCCCTCCACTTT
TRBJ1-6 | TRBV4-3 | - | - | CASSQETAGDYSPLHF | TGCGCCAGCAGCCAAGAAACGGCAGGAGATTATTCACCCCTCCACTTT
TRBJ2-7 | TRBV11-2 | - | - | CASSLVSRYEQYF | TGTGCCAGCAGCTTAGTGTCCCGTTACGAGCAGTACTTC
TRBJ2-7 | TRBV7-6 | few | TRBD1 | CASSIGGHEQYF | TGTGCCAGCAGCATAGGGGGCCACGAGCAGTACTTC
TRBJ2-2 | TRBV27 | - | - | CASSSSWTGELFF | TGTGCCAGCAGTTCCTCTTGGACCGGGGAGCTGTTTTTT
TRBJ1-1 | TRBV7-8 | many | - | CASSLKQNTEAFF | TGTGCCAGCAGCTTAAAACAGAACACTGAAGCTTTCTTT
TRBJ2-5 | TRBV19 | - | TRBD1 | CASSGGRGRWETQYF | TGTGCCAGTAGTGGGGGCAGGGGGCGATGGGAGACCCAGTACTTC
TRBJ2-7 | TRBV5-1 | - | TRBD1 | CASSSDRDHEQYF | TGCGCCAGCAGCTCTGACAGGGACCACGAGCAGTACTTC
TRBJ2-7 | TRBV5-1 | - | TRBD2 | CASSLSSGVREQYF | TGCGCCAGCAGCTTGTCTAGCGGGGTTCGCGAGCAGTACTTC
TRBJ1-2 | TRBV28 | many | TRBD1 | CASSHGQGIDGYTF | TGTGCCAGCAGCCACGGACAGGGGATCGATGGCTACACCTTC
TRBJ1-5 | TRBV7-8 | many | - | CASSLGLAHKQPQHF | TGTGCCAGCAGCTTGGGGCTGGCCCATAAGCAGCCCCAGCATTTT
TRBJ2-5 | TRBV6-1 | many | - | CALSYRGSETQYF | TGTGCCCTGTCGTATAGGGGGAGTGAGACCCAGTACTTC
TRBJ2-3 | TRBV24-1 | - | TRBD1 | CATSERGQGPLDTQYF | TGTGCCACCAGTGAACGCGGACAGGGACCCCTAGATACGCAGTATTTT
TRBJ2-7 | TRBV5-1 | - | TRBD2 | CASGRVAGNPYEQYF | TGCGCCAGCGGAAGAGTAGCGGGAAATCCCTACGAGCAGTACTTC
TRBJ2-5 | TRBV28 | many | TRBD2 | CASSWRTSGGAKQETQYF | TGTGCCAGCAGTTGGCGGACTAGCGGGGGGGCCAAGCAAGAGACCCAGTACTTC
TRBJ2-7 | TRBV5-1 | - | TRBD2 | CASQITSGFYEQYF | TGCGCCAGTCAAATAACTAGCGGGTTCTACGAGCAGTACTTC
TRBJ2-1 | TRBV12-3/TRBV12-4 | - | - | CASSFVGLSNEQFF | TGTGCCAGCAGTTTCGTGGGGTTAAGCAATGAGCAGTTCTTC
TRBJ2-2 | TRBV7-2 | - | TRBD2 | CASSLAGLAGFSGTGELFF | TGTGCCAGCAGCTTAGCGGGACTAGCGGGCTTTTCTGGCACCGGGGAGCTGTTTTTT